Listed here are 20 T cell receptor beta chains from one sample, sequenced in a study of graft-versus-host responses after intestinal transplantation. No antigens are known for them. TCRdb's copy holds only in-frame clones and misses some; the assay was immunoSEQ multiplex PCR. The table has 75,000 to 95,000 clones, around 90% seen once; the top ten hold under 0.4%. Sample: unstimulated CD4+ T cells sorted from spleen or lymph node cells, taken before transplant. These receptors were collected from a human donor who was the organ donor for an intestinal transplant.

The chain has TRBV6-1 and TRBJ2-3; 8 positions match TRBD2. CDR1 is MNHNS, CDR2 SASEGT, per germline. This CDR3 region has 15 residues. The V gene end was trimmed by 5 bases and the J gene end by 3 bases; junction bases not matched to a gene: 7. CDR3 loop: CASSRGLGETDTQYF. CDR3 nucleotide sequence: TGTGCCAGCAGTAGGGGACTAGGGGAGACAGATACGCAGTATTTT.

The rearrangement links TRBV10-3 to TRBJ2-7; tentative D call: TRBD1 (5 bases). Germline CDR1 reads ENHRY; CDR2 reads SYGVKD. The CDR3 covers 12 residues. Trimming took off 3 bases at V and 10 bases at J, with 13 bases between the two ends. The CDR3 protein is CAISDRVDPQYF. CDR3 coding DNA: TGTGCCATCAGTGACAGGGTCGACCCCCAGTACTTC.

In its sample, this clone was seen a few times. This chain links TRBV7-9 with TRBJ1-1, with a weak D call TRBD1 (5 bases). The CDR3 extends over 14 amino acids. Trimming took 5 bases from V and 3 from J, leaving 13 bases between them. Germline V lookup: CDR1 SEHNR, CDR2 FQNEAQ (reference sequence). The CDR3 DNA reads TGTGCCAGCAGCGATGGGGGGTTGGACACTGAAGCTTTCTTT. This translates into CASSDGGLDTEAFF. The whole variable domain, filled in from reference TRBV7-9 and TRBJ1-1, reads DTGVSQNPRHKITKRGQNVTFRCDPISEHNRLYWYRQTLGQGPEFLTYFQNEAQLEKSRLLSDRFSAERPKGSFSTLEIQRTEQGDSAMYLCASSDGGLDTEAFFGQGTRLTVV.

V usage is TRBV5-1 and J usage is TRBJ2-1, with TRBD2 matching 7 bases. This CDR3 region has 15 residues. Per germline, CDR1 SGHRS and CDR2 YFSETQ. V shed 3 bases and J 3 bases; nucleotides not matched to a gene: 6. The CDR3 here is CASSWTRGDYNEQFF. The DNA of the CDR3 is TGCGCCAGCAGCTGGACCCGGGGGGACTACAATGAGCAGTTCTTC.

This chain connects TRBV19 to TRBJ2-1; no clear D gene. Germline V gene lookup returns CDR1 LNHDA and CDR2 SQIVND (reference sequence). The CDR3 totals 12 residues. V dropped 5 bases and J dropped 6 bases, with 8 bases sitting between them. The CDR3 loop reads CASSWRRNEQFF. CDR3 nucleotides: TGTGCCAGTAGTTGGCGGCGCAATGAGCAGTTCTTC.

This clone was observed a few times. This sequence joins TRBV6-5 and TRBJ2-1; 7 bases agree with TRBD1. Unmatched junction bases numbered 0, after V lost 2 bases and J lost 2 bases. This CDR3 is built from 14 residues. Germline CDR1 MNHEY, CDR2 SVGAGI. The CDR3, as DNA: TGTGCCAGCAGTTACGGGACAGCCTACAATGAGCAGTTCTTC. The encoded protein is CASSYGTAYNEQFF.

Only one count was recorded for this clone. This rearrangement joins TRBV10-3 to TRBJ1-1, with D unclear. From germline, CDR1 is ENHRY and CDR2 SYGVKD. The CDR3 consists of 13 residues. V was cut by 3 bases and J by 1 base, with 6 bases left in between. CDR3 protein: CAISDRQNTEAFF. The DNA for the CDR3 is TGTGCCATCAGTGACAGGCAGAACACTGAAGCTTTCTTT.

The genes are TRBV4-1 and TRBJ1-1; no clear D. Trimming removed 0 bases from V and 1 base from J, with 24 bases in between. Germline values: CDR1 MGHRA, CDR2 YSYEKL. The CDR3 sequence is 20 residues long. Written as DNA, the CDR3 is TGCGCCAGCAGCCAAGAGTTCTATGCCAGATTTGGGGAGACGAACACTGAAGCTTTCTTT. Amino acid sequence: CASSQEFYARFGETNTEAFF.

J is TRBJ2-5 and V is TRBV25-1, with TRBD2 identical over 7 bases. Germline CDR1 is MGHDK and CDR2 is SYGVNS. The V gene end was trimmed by 4 bases and the J gene end by 2 bases; junction bases not matched to a gene: 7. CDR3 length: 15 amino acids. Here the CDR3 DNA reads TGTGCCAGCAGTGCCATGGGAGGGTCTCAAGAGACCCAGTACTTC. It is translated as CASSAMGGSQETQYF.

This clone came up once. The rearrangement uses TRBV29-1 and TRBJ1-2; 8 nucleotides match TRBD1. The CDR3 runs to 15 residues. The V gene end was trimmed by 3 bases and the J gene end by 0 bases; junction bases not matched to a gene: 6. In germline, CDR1 is SQVTM, CDR2 ANQGSEA. As DNA, the CDR3 is TGCAGCGTTGAGTTGACAGGGGATCCTAACTATGGCTACACCTTC. The encoded protein is CSVELTGDPNYGYTF.

The chain links TRBV5-1 to TRBJ1-3; D is uncertain. With 0 bases removed from V and 0 bases from J, the gap between germline ends came to 7 bases. The CDR3 is 15 residues long. Germline V CDR1 and CDR2: SGHRS, YFSETQ. The CDR3 coding sequence is TGCGCCAGCAGCTTGGGACACCTCTCTGGAAACACCATATATTTT. Its protein product is CASSLGHLSGNTIYF.

The V and J genes are TRBV29-1 and TRBJ2-4; D gene ambiguous. CDR1 and CDR2 (germline): SQVTM, ANQGSEA. The CDR3 runs 12 residues. V was shortened by 4 bases and J by 0 bases, with 4 bases between the two germline ends. Here the CDR3 reads CSVVVAKNIQYF. The DNA of the CDR3 is TGCAGCGTTGTAGTAGCCAAAAACATTCAGTACTTC.

The V call is TRBV30, the J call TRBJ1-3; D call uncertain. V shed 4 bases and J shed 1 base, with 11 bases lying between them. Germline CDR1 and CDR2: GTSNPN and SVGIG (reference sequence). This CDR3 region has 14 residues. The CDR3 DNA is TGTGCCTGGACCTCGGGGTTTTCTGGAAACACCATATATTTT. This encodes CAWTSGFSGNTIYF.

The genes are TRBV18 and TRBJ2-1; D might be TRBD2 (6 bases). The ends were cut back, 3 bases at V and 5 bases at J, with 8 bases in the middle. CDR3 length: 13 residues. Germline V gene lookup returns CDR1 KGHSH and CDR2 LQKENI. CDR3 DNA sequence: TGTGCCAGCTCACCCCGGGGGAACAATGAGCAGTTCTTC. Residues: CASSPRGNNEQFF.

The gene calls are TRBV28 and TRBJ2-5, with no clear D. There are 14 residues in the CDR3. V lost 5 bases and J 2 bases, leaving 12 bases between the germline ends. Germline V lookup: CDR1 MDHEN, CDR2 SYDVKM. This CDR3 is CASSPPEVQETQYF. The CDR3 region has the DNA TGTGCCAGCAGTCCCCCTGAGGTACAAGAGACCCAGTACTTC.

The chain carries TRBV19 and TRBJ2-7; 8 nucleotides agree with TRBD1. V gave up 6 bases and J gave up 2 bases; unmatched junction bases: 3. The CDR3 contains 13 residues. The germline V gene encodes CDR1 LNHDA and CDR2 SQIVND (reference sequence). The CDR3 DNA is TGTGCCAGTAGAGGACAGGGAACCTACGAGCAGTACTTC. It yields the protein CASRGQGTYEQYF.

The V call is TRBV19, the J call TRBJ2-2; D is possibly TRBD2 (6 bases). The CDR3 spans 14 residues. Trimming took 6 bases from V and 6 from J, leaving 14 bases between them. Germline V gene data show CDR1 as LNHDA and CDR2 as SQIVND (reference sequence). The CDR3 here is CASSRLTRAGELFF. CDR3 in DNA: TGTGCCAGTAGCCGTCTGACTAGGGCCGGGGAGCTGTTTTTT.

The rearrangement joins TRBV12-5 to TRBJ2-2, with TRBD2 matching 9 bases. J lost 3 bases, V lost 8 bases, and 4 bases had no gene match. The CDR3 runs 14 residues. Germline V gene lookup returns CDR1 LGHNT and CDR2 FRNRAP. The DNA for the CDR3 is TGTGCTAGTCGAGCGGGGGGAGACACCGGGGAGCTGTTTTTT. Amino acids: CASRAGGDTGELFF.

Only a few counts were recorded for this clone. The rearrangement links TRBV2 to TRBJ2-7; no definite D call. CDR1 is SNHLY, CDR2 FYNNEI, per germline. The ends were cut back, 6 bases at V and 0 bases at J, with 18 bases in the middle. This CDR3 region has 16 residues. CDR3 loop: CASSFQGGGLSYEQYF. The CDR3 nucleotides read TGTGCCAGCAGCTTCCAAGGTGGCGGCCTCTCCTACGAGCAGTACTTC.

The gene calls are TRBV11-2 and TRBJ2-2; 9 bases fit TRBD1. This CDR3 spans 18 amino acids. The J segment lost 5 bases and the V segment lost 4 bases, leaving 14 bases of the junction unmatched. Germline CDR1 reads SGHAT; CDR2 reads FQNNGV. This chain's CDR3 is CASSSRPGTGIGTGELFF. As DNA, the CDR3 is TGTGCCAGCAGCTCACGTCCCGGGACAGGGATAGGGACCGGGGAGCTGTTTTTT.